This record concerns one T cell receptor beta chain sequence. There are a few counts of this clonotype. Its cognate antigen has yet to be identified. It may be a read error: a sequence one base away is much more abundant. Lymph node samples were obtained from the axillary draining lymph nodes of breast cancer patients. The sample originates from a study of breast tumors, draining lymph nodes, adjacent tissues (TCRdb year 2016). For the wider study: TCR beta repertoires were compared across tumor, adjacent nontumor tissue and axillary lymph nodes obtained from breast cancer patients. In human breast cancer, the study set out to evaluate how tumor, surrounding tissue and draining lymph node repertoires relate to one another and whether T cells may move between these sites. Paper-wide results and their limitations: The study presented the conclusion that tumor T cells originate in lymph nodes as consistent with a hypothesis, not as something directly demonstrated. Tumor T-cell repertoires showed less diversity than lymph node repertoires and more diversity than nontumor tissue repertoires, and tumor T-cell repertoires showed preferential V and J gene usage. The data were considered consistent with the idea that most tumor T cells come from the lymph node and then expand in tumor tissue. Tumor and nontumor tissue repertoires were significantly more similar in luminal-like than in basal-like breast cancer.

Sequenced using an Illumina HiSeq 2000. TCR beta chain libraries were generated by multiplex PCR amplification. High-throughput sequencing was used to analyze the amplified TCR beta chain products. The public reads were run again by TCRdb, first through fastp at Q25 and then through MiXCR, and only productive beta chains were kept. Here each entry gathers all rows of one CDR3 protein and keeps the most common genes and DNA. For this sample the table gives about 270,000 distinct CDR3 sequences, of which 30% to 35% were detected only once. The leading ten clones occupy roughly 1.1% of the sample. The CDR1 and CDR2 encoded by the germline V gene are ENHRY and SYGVKD. Counted from cysteine to phenylalanine, this CDR3 has 15 amino acids. The entry retains the CDR3 DNA only, 45 bases that are in frame from base 1.

This receptor was taken from a female donor with breast cancer. Some clones in this sample may be carry-over from other donors' samples. The chain joins TRBV10-3 to TRBJ1-3, with TRBD1 perhaps the D gene, on 5 matching bases. Specimen: axillary lymph node tissue. Here is the DNA: TGTGCCATCAGATTGACAGATAGCTCTGGAAACATCATATATTTT. It specifies CAIRLTDSSGNIIYF.